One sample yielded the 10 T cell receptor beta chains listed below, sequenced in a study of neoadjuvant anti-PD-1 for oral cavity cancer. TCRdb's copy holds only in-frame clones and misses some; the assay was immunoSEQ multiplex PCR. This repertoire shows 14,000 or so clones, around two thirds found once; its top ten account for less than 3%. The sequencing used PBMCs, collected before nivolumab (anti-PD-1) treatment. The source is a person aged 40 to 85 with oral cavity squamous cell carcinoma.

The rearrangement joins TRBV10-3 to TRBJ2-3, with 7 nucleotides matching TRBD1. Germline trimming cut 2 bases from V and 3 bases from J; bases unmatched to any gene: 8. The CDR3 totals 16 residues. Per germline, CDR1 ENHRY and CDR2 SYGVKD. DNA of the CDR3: TGTGCCATCAGTGAGGGCGGTGGGACAGCTACAGATACGCAGTATTTT. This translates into CAISEGGGTATDTQYF.

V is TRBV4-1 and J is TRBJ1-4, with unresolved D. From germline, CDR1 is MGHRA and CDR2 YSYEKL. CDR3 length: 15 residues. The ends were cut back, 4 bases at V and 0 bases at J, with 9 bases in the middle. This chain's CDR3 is CASSLRSPTNEKLFF. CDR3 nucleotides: TGCGCCAGCAGCCTCCGGAGTCCAACTAATGAAAAACTGTTTTTT.

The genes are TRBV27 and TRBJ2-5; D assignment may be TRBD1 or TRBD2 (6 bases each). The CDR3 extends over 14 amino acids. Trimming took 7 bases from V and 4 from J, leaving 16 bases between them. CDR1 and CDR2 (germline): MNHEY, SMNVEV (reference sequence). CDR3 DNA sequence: TGTGCCAGCACCCGGAGAGGGGGGAGAGAGACCCAGTACTTC. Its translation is CASTRRGGRETQYF.

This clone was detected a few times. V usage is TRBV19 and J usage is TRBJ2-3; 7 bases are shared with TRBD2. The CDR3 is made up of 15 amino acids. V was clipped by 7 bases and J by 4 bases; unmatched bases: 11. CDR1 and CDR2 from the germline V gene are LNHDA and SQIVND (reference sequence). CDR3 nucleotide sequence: TGTGCCAGTAAACGGGCACTAGCGAGAGCAGATACGCAGTATTTT. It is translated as CASKRALARADTQYF.

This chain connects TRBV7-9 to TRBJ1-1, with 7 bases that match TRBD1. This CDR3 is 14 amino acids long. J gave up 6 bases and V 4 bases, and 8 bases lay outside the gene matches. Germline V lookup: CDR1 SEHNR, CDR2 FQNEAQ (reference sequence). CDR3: CASSSHRGTAEAFF. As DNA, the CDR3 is TGTGCCAGCAGCTCGCACAGGGGTACCGCTGAAGCTTTCTTT.

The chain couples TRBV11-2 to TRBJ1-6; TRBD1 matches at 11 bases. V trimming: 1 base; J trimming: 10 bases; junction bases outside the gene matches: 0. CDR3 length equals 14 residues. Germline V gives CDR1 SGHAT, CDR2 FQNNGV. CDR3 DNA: TGTGCCAGCAGCTTAGGGACAGGGGGCTCACCCCTCCACTTT. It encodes CASSLGTGGSPLHF.

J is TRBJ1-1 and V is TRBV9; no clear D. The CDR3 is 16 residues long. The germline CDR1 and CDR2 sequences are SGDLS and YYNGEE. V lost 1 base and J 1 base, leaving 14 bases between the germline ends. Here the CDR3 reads CASSVSPDFKNTEAFF. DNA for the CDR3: TGTGCCAGCAGCGTATCCCCGGACTTTAAGAACACTGAAGCTTTCTTT.

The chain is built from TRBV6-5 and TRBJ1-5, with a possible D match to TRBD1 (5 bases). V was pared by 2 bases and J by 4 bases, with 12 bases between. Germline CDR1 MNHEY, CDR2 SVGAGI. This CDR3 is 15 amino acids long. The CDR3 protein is CASSYRVGENQPQHF. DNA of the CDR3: TGTGCCAGCAGTTACCGCGTAGGGGAAAATCAGCCCCAGCATTTT.

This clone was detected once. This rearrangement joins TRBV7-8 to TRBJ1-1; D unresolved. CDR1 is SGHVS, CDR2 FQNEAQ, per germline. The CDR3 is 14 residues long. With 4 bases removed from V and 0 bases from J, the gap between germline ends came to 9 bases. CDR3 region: CASSSSVLNTEAFF. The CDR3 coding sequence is TGTGCCAGCAGCTCTTCCGTCTTGAACACTGAAGCTTTCTTT.

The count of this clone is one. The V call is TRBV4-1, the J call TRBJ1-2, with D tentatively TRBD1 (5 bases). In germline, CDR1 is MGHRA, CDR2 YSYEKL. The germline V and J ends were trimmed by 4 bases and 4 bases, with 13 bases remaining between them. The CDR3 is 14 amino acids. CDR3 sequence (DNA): TGCGCCAGCAGCCCTAGTCGGGGGACCTATGGCTACACCTTC. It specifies CASSPSRGTYGYTF.